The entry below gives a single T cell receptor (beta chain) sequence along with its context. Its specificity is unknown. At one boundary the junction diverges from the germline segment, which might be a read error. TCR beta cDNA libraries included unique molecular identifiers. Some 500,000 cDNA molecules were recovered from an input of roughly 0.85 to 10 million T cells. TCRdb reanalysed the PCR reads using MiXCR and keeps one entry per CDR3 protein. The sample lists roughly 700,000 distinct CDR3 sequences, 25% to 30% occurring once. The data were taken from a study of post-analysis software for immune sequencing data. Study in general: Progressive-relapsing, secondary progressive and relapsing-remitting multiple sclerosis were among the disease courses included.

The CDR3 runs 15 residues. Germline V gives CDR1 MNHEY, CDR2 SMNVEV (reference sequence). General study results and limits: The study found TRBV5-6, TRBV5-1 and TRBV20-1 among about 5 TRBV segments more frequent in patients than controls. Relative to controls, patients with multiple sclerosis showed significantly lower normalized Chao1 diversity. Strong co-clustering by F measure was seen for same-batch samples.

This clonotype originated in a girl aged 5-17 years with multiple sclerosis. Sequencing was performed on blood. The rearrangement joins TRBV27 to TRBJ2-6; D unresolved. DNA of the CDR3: TGTGCCGGCAGTACACTTGGGGCTGGGGCCAACGTCCTGACTTTC. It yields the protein CAGSTLGAGANVLTF.